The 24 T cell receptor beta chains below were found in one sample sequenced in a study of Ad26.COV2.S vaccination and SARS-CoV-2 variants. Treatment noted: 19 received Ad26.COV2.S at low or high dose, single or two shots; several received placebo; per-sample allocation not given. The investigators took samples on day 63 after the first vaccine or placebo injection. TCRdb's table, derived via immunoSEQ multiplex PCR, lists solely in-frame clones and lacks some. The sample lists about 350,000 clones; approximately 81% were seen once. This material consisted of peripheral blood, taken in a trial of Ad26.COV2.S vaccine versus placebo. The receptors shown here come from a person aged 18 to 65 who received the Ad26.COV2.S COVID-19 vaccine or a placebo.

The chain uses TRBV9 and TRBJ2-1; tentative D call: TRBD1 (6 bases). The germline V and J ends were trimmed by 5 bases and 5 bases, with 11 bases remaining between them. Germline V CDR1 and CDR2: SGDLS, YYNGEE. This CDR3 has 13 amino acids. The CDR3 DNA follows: TGTGCCAGCAGAGGTGGACAGAACAATGAGCAGTTCTTC. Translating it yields CASRGGQNNEQFF.

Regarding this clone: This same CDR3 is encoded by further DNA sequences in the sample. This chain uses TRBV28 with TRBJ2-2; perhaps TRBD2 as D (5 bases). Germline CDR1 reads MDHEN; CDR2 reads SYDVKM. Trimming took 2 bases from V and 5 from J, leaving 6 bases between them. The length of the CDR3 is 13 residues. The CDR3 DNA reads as TGTGCCAGCAGTTTAGGAGGAACCGGGGAGCTGTTTTTT. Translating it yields CASSLGGTGELFF.

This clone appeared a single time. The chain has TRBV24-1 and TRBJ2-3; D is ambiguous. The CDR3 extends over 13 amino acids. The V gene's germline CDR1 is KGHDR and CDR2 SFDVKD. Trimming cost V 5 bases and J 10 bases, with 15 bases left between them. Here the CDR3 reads CATSVGMGYPQYF. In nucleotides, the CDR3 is TGTGCCACCAGTGTGGGTATGGGTTATCCGCAGTATTTT.

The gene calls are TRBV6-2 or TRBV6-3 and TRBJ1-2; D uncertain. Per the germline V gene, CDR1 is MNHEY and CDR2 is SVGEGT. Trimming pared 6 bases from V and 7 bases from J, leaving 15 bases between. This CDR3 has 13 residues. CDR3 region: CASSPGEVGGYTF. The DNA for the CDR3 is TGTGCCAGCAGCCCCGGTGAGGTGGGTGGCTACACCTTC.

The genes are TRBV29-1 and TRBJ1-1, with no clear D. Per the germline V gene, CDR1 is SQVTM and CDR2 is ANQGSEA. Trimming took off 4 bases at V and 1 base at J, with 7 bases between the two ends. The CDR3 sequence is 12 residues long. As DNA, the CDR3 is TGCAGCGTTGTTCGGGGGAACACTGAAGCTTTCTTT. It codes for CSVVRGNTEAFF.

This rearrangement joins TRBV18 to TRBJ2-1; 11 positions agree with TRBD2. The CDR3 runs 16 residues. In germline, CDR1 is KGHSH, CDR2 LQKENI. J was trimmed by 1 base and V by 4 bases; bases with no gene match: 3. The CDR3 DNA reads TGTGCCAGCTCACGGAGACTAGCGGGATCCTACAATGAGCAGTTCTTC. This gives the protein CASSRRLAGSYNEQFF.

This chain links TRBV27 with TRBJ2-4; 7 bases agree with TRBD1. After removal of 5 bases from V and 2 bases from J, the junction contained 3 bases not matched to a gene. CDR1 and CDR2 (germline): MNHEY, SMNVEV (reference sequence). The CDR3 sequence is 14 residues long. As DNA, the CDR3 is TGTGCCAGCAGTATGACAGGGACCAAAAACATTCAGTACTTC. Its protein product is CASSMTGTKNIQYF.

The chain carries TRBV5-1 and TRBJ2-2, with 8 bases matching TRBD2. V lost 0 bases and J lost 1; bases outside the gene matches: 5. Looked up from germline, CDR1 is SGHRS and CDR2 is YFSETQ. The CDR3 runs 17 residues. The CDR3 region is CASSLGSGIKNTGELFF. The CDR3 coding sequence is TGCGCCAGCAGCTTGGGTAGCGGGATCAAGAACACCGGGGAGCTGTTTTTT.

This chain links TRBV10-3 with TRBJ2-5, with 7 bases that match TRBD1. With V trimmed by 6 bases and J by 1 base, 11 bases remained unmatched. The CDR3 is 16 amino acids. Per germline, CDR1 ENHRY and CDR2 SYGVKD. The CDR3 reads CAISPGTAIIQETQYF. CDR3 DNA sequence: TGTGCCATCAGCCCGGGGACAGCTATCATCCAAGAGACCCAGTACTTC.

CDR3 in amino acids: CASSDHRTANTQYF. CDR3 coding DNA: TGTGCCAGCAGTGATCACCGGACGGCTAATACGCAGTATTTT. The rearrangement uses TRBV6-4 and TRBJ2-3; no clear D gene. Germline V CDR1 and CDR2: MRHNA, SNTAGT. The CDR3 contains 14 residues. Trimming left V 3 bases short and J 7 bases short, with 14 bases between.

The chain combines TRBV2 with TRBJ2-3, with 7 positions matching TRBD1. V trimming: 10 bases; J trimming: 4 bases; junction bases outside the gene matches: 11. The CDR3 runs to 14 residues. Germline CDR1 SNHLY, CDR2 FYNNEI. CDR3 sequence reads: CATGRNRGADTQYF. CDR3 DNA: TGTGCCACGGGGAGAAACAGGGGTGCAGATACGCAGTATTTT.

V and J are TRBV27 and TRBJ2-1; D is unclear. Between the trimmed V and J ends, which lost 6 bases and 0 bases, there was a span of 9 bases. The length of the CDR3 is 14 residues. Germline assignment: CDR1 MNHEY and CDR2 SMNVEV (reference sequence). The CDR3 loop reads CASSSGGSYNEQFF. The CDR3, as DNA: TGTGCCAGCAGCTCAGGCGGCTCCTACAATGAGCAGTTCTTC.

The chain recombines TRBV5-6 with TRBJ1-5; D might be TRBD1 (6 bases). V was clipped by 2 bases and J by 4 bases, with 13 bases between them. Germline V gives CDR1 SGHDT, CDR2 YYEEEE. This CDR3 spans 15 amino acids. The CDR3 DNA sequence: TGTGCCAGCAGCTTCGACAGGATAAGGAATCAGCCCCAGCATTTT. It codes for CASSFDRIRNQPQHF. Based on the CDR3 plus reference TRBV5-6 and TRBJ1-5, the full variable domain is DAGVTQSPTHLIKTRGQQVTLRCSPKSGHDTVSWYQQALGQGPQFIFQYYEEEERQRGNFPDRFSGHQFPNYSSELNVNALLLGDSALYLCASSFDRIRNQPQHFGDGTRLSIL.

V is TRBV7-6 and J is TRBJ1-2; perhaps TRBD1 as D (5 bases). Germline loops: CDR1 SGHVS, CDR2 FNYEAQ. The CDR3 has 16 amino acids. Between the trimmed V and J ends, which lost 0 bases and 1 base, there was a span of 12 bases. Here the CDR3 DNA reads TGTGCCAGCAGCTTAGCGCGGCAGGGCTATAACTATGGCTACACCTTC. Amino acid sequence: CASSLARQGYNYGYTF.

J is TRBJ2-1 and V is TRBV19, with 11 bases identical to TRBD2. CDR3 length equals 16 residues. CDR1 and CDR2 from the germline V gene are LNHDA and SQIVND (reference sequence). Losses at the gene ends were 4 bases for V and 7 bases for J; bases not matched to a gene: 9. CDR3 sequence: CASSTPEASGRNEQFF. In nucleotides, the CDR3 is TGTGCCAGTAGTACCCCCGAGGCTAGCGGGAGGAATGAGCAGTTCTTC.

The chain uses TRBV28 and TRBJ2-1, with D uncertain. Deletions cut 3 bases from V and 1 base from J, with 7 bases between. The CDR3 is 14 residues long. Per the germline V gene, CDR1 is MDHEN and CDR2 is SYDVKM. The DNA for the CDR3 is TGTGCCAGCAGTTTCGTCGGGTCCTACAATGAGCAGTTCTTC. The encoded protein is CASSFVGSYNEQFF.

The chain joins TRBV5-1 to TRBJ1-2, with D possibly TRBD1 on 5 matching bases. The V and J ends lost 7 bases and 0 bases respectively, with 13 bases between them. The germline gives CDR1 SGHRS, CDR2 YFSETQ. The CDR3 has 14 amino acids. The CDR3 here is CASGDGPPNYGYTF. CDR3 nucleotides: TGCGCCAGCGGGGACGGGCCACCTAACTATGGCTACACCTTC.

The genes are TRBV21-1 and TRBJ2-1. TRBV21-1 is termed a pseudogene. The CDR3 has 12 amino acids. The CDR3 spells CASSKAGNEQFF. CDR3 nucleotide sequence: TGTGCCAGCAGCAAAGCTGGAAATGAGCAGTTCTTC.

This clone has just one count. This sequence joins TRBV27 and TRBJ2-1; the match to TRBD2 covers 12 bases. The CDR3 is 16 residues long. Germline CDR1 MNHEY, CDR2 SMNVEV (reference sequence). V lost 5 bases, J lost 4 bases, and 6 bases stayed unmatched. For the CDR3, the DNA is TGTGCCAGCAGTCTACTAGCGGGGGGTGTGTACAATGAGCAGTTCTTC. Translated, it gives CASSLLAGGVYNEQFF.

The CDR3 reads CASSDPGYTSYEQYF. Here the CDR3 DNA reads TGTGCCAGCAGTGATCCAGGATATACCTCCTACGAGCAGTACTTC. The chain uses TRBV2 and TRBJ2-7, with D uncertain. The CDR3 loop spans 15 amino acids. The germline V gene has CDR1 SNHLY and CDR2 FYNNEI. The germline V and J ends were trimmed by 3 bases and 0 bases, with 12 bases remaining between them.

The CDR3 coding sequence is TGTGCCAGCAGCTTAGGGCGACAGGGGAGTTTCTTC. Its translation: CASSLGRQGSFF. The gene calls are TRBV11-2 and TRBJ2-1; 8 bases match TRBD1. The CDR3 has 12 amino acids. The V gene end was trimmed by 1 base and the J gene end by 16 bases; junction bases not matched to a gene: 6. CDR1 is SGHAT and CDR2 is FQNNGV in the germline V gene.

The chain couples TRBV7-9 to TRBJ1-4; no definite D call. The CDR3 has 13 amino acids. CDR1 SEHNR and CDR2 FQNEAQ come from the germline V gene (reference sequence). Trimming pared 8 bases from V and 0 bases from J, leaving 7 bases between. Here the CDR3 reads CASGVSTNEKLFF. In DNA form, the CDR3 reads TGTGCCAGCGGAGTTTCAACTAATGAAAAACTGTTTTTT.

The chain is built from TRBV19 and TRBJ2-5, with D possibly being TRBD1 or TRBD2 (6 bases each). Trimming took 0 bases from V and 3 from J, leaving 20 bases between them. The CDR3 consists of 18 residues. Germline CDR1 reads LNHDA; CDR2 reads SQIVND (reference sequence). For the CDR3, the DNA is TGTGCCAGTAGTATAGATCATTCGGAGGGGGGACGTAAAGAGACCCAGTACTTC. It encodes CASSIDHSEGGRKETQYF.

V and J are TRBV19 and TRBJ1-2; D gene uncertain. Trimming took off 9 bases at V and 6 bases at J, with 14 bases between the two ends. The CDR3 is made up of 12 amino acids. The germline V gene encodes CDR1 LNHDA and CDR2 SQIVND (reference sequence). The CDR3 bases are TGTGCCAGCTCGCTTAGGGCGGATGGCTACACCTTC. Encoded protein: CASSLRADGYTF.